These 4 T cell receptor beta chains originate from one sample sequenced in a study of T cells after yellow fever vaccination. One entry per CDR3 protein, called by TCRdb with MiXCR from the 5' RACE reads. The profile covers about 99,000 distinct CDR3 sequences, with roughly 5.2% appearing a single time and roughly 39% taken by the ten largest. This material consisted of CD8+ T cells sorted from PBMCs, taken 10 days after the yellow fever booster vaccination. The receptors here all came from a young man who received the YFV17D yellow fever vaccine.

This clonotype was picked up a small number of times. This sequence joins TRBV7-2 and TRBJ2-3; 7 nucleotides align to TRBD1. Germline CDR1 reads SGHTA; CDR2 reads FQGNSA. The J segment lost 2 bases and the V segment lost 7 bases, leaving 9 bases of the junction unmatched. CDR3 length: 15 residues. The CDR3 DNA reads TGTGCCAGCAATTGGCCGGGACAGTCCACAGATACGCAGTATTTT. Translated, it gives CASNWPGQSTDTQYF. The entire variable domain, with the rest obtained from reference TRBV7-2 and TRBJ2-3, is as follows: GAGVSQSPSNKVTEKGKDVELRCDPISGHTALYWYRQSLGQGLEFLIYFQGNSAPDKSGLPSDRFSAERTGGSVSTLTIQRTQQEDSAVYLCASNWPGQSTDTQYFGPGTRLTVL.

The chain couples TRBV21-1 to TRBJ2-4; the listed D gene, TRBD1, was not tested against the DNA. TRBV21-1 is a documented pseudogene. The CDR3 extends over 14 amino acids. CDR3 amino acids: CAGSTGEGLNIQYF. The CDR3 DNA sequence: TGTGCCGGGTCGACAGGGGAAGGTCTAAACATTCAGTACTTC.

This chain links TRBV11-2 with TRBJ2-3, with a weak D call TRBD1 (6 bases). V was trimmed by 3 bases and J by 0 bases, leaving 13 bases between them. Germline values: CDR1 SGHAT, CDR2 FQNNGV. The CDR3 contains 16 residues. The CDR3 reads CASSFYREHSTDTQYF. Written as DNA, the CDR3 is TGTGCCAGCAGCTTCTACAGGGAACATAGCACAGATACGCAGTATTTT.

This clonotype appeared many times. The rearrangement joins TRBV5-4 to TRBJ2-2; 9 bases align to TRBD1. Germline V gene data show CDR1 as SGHNT and CDR2 as YYREEE (reference sequence). This CDR3 spans 16 amino acids. The V segment lost 2 bases and the J segment 2 bases; nucleotides outside the gene matches: 4. The CDR3: CASSFGQGYNTGELFF. CDR3 in DNA: TGTGCCAGCAGCTTCGGACAGGGGTACAACACCGGGGAGCTGTTTTTT.